The T cell receptor beta chain described here comes from a study of blood T cell repertoires in COVID-19. Study-level background: PBMCs, B-cell-depleted T cells, or T cells provided the cDNA or gDNA that made up the material.

Either two negative PCRs, clearance, or symptom resolution qualified Cohort 3 donors as recovered. From germline, CDR1 is KGHSH and CDR2 LQKENI. With 2 bases clipped from V and 8 bases from J, the junction kept 6 bases outside the gene matches. The CDR3 runs to 15 residues. Assay: immunoSEQ multiplex PCR; the TCRdb copy retains only in-frame clones and omits some. The table shows about 380,000 clones, with around 87% occurring only once. The specimen was PBMCs or T cells enriched from blood (not recorded which). This sequence joins TRBV18 and TRBJ1-4, with 9 bases fitting TRBD1. The receptor was derived from a man younger than 45 who had recovered from COVID-19. CDR3 coding DNA: TGTGCCAGCTCACCATATCGGACAGGGGACGAAAAACTGTTTTTT. Translation: CASSPYRTGDEKLFF.